Detailed here is one TCR beta chain. Its cognate antigen is unknown. This CDR3 contains 13 residues. CDR1 SGHDT and CDR2 YYEEEE come from the germline V gene. After removal of 1 base from V and 13 bases from J, the junction contained 8 bases not matched to a gene. It was with a sample-barcoded 5' primer and a J-beta primer mix that a second PCR of roughly 6 to 11 cycles was run. TCRdb used MiXCR to reprocess the 5' RACE reads, holding one entry per CDR3 protein. The sample contains fewer than 1,000,000 distinct CDR3 sequences, around 42% of which appear only once. Peripheral blood, around 9.4 milliliters per donor, was collected. Total RNA was isolated from each sample in quantities of at least 5 micrograms. This sample is drawn from a study of blood T cells in healthy people across ages. Points from the study as a whole: TCR beta diversity per million T cells fell roughly linearly with age.

Sample: blood. The origin of this receptor is a man between 60 and 70 years old in good health. The chain uses TRBV5-6 and TRBJ2-1; 7 bases fit TRBD1. The CDR3 reads CASSLTGVETQFF. CDR3 DNA sequence: TGTGCCAGCAGCTTGACAGGGGTGGAGACCCAGTTCTTC.